This is a list of T cell receptor beta chains from one sample in a study of beta chain features in type 1 diabetes. Here immunoSEQ multiplex PCR was the method, and the copy in TCRdb shows in-frame clones only, minus some. The sample holds 93,000 or so clones, under 30% seen once. Sample: central memory CD4+ T cells from blood. The receptors stem from a woman between 18 and 29 years old with type 1 diabetes. CDR3s include the opening cysteine and the closing phenylalanine or tryptophan. A D gene is named only where the DNA matches it firmly. Clone sizes are given selectively: once, few, many, or a class where the clone is expanded.

J,size,D,V,DNA,CDR3
TRBJ1-1,.,TRBD1,TRBV13,TGTGCCAGCAGCCGTGGACAGGGGAACACTGAAGCTTTCTTT,CASSRGQGNTEAFF
TRBJ2-7,few,TRBD1,TRBV28,TGTGCCAGCAGCCCTGACAGGGCCCCGAGCTCCTACGAGCAGTACTTC,CASSPDRAPSSYEQYF
TRBJ1-3,.,TRBD1,TRBV4-1,TGCGCCAGCAGCCAACGGGACAGGGCCCAAAGCTCTGGAAACACCATATATTTT,CASSQRDRAQSSGNTIYF
TRBJ1-2,few,.,TRBV7-2,TGTGCCAGCAGCTTAGGATTCAGCTATGGCTACACCTTC,CASSLGFSYGYTF
TRBJ2-2,few,TRBD2,TRBV5-1,TGCGCCAGCAGCCCTCAAGCGGGGACCCGGGAGCTGTTTTTT,CASSPQAGTRELFF
TRBJ2-1,.,TRBD2,TRBV4-2,TGTGCCGGCAGCCTGATTAGCGGGAGTCGCAATGAGCAGTTCTTC,CAGSLISGSRNEQFF
TRBJ2-5,few,.,TRBV19,TGTGCCAGTAATCACCCAGGAGGGACTGACCAGTACTTC,CASNHPGGTDQYF
TRBJ2-7,.,TRBD2,TRBV28,TGTGCCAGCAGTATAGGACTAGCGGGAGCCTACGAGCAGTACTTC,CASSIGLAGAYEQYF
TRBJ1-1,.,TRBD1,TRBV5-1,TGCGCCAGCAGCTTAGCCGGGACAGGGAACACTGAAGCTTTCTTT,CASSLAGTGNTEAFF
TRBJ1-1,few,TRBD1,TRBV5-1,TGCGCCAGCAGCCAAGTTTCAGGACAGGGACTGGTCGCTGAAGCTTTCTTT,CASSQVSGQGLVAEAFF
TRBJ2-1,few,TRBD1,TRBV19,TGTGCCAGTTCTGACAGGGGATTCTACAATGAGCAGTTCTTC,CASSDRGFYNEQFF
TRBJ2-3,few,.,TRBV7-3,TGTGCCAGCAGCCTTACCACTCCACCAGATACGCAGTATTTT,CASSLTTPPDTQYF
TRBJ1-4,.,.,TRBV5-1,TGCGCCAGCAGCTCCACTGCAACTAATGAAAAACTGTTTTTT,CASSSTATNEKLFF